These 9 T cell receptor beta chains were sequenced from one sample in a study of T cells in Graves' hyperthyroidism and ophthalmopathy (dated by TCRdb to about 2019). Library prep was done by multiplex PCR. The data were produced on an Illumina HiSeq 2000. The TCR beta CDR3 regions were amplified from RNA transcripts. For the first round of RT-PCR on the TCR CDR3, the HTBI primer set was used together with the Qiagen OneStep RT-PCR kit. TCRdb reprocessed the public reads (quality trimming at Q25 with fastp, clone calling with MiXCR) and kept in-frame beta chains. Entries that share a CDR3 protein sequence are merged under the most common genes and DNA. The table for this sample lists 200,000 to 250,000 distinct CDR3 sequences; roughly 22% of them were counted only once. Roughly a third of the sample rests with the top ten. The sample comprised blood. The receptors were sampled from a woman aged 40-49 years with Graves' ophthalmopathy.

This clonotype was seen many times. The V gene is TRBV12-3 or TRBV12-4, the J gene TRBJ2-6, with D unresolved. V was shortened by 2 bases and J by 1 base, with 3 bases between the two germline ends. The CDR3 consists of 14 residues. This CDR3 is CASSLTSGANVLTF. DNA of the CDR3: TGTGCCAGCAGTTTAACTTCTGGGGCCAACGTCCTGACTTTC.

In its sample, this clonotype was seen many times. This may come from a read error, since a much larger clone is one base off. This sequence joins TRBV28 and TRBJ1-2; D unclear. Germline V gene data show CDR1 as MDHEN and CDR2 as SYDVKM. CDR3 length: 14 residues. Trimming took off 8 bases at V and 1 base at J, with 14 bases between the two ends. CDR3 sequence (DNA): TGTGCCAGCGCCTTAGGCGGTTTTAACTATGGCTACACCTTC. Its protein product is CASALGGFNYGYTF.

This clonotype has at least ten counts. This rearrangement joins TRBV30 to TRBJ1-2; tentatively, D is TRBD1 (6 bases). This CDR3 is built from 13 residues. CDR1 and CDR2 from the germline V gene are GTSNPN and SVGIG (reference sequence). V gave up 5 bases and J gave up 6 bases, with 16 bases separating them. CDR3 bases: TGTGCCTGGGGGACGGGACAAGGGGATGGCTACACCTTC. It translates to CAWGTGQGDGYTF.

This clonotype was seen only a few times. V is TRBV6-1 and J is TRBJ1-5, with a tentative D call TRBD1 (5 bases). Trimming took off 2 bases at V and 5 bases at J, with 10 bases between the two ends. The CDR3 totals 14 residues. CDR1 is MNHNS, CDR2 SASEGT, per germline. The CDR3 spells CASSESGGYQPQHF. As DNA, the CDR3 is TGTGCCAGCAGTGAATCGGGGGGATATCAGCCCCAGCATTTT.

Comment on this clonotype: This may arise from a read error, as a much more abundant clone is one base away. This chain joins TRBV11-2 and TRBJ2-2; 10 positions agree with TRBD2. CDR3 length equals 16 residues. CDR1 is SGHAT and CDR2 is FQNNGV in the germline V gene. V dropped 7 bases and J dropped 4; count of bases not matched to a gene: 9. CDR3 bases: TGTGCCAGCACCCGGACTAGCGGACCGATCACCGGGGAGCTGTTTTTT. Amino acid sequence: CASTRTSGPITGELFF.

This clonotype appeared many times. J is TRBJ1-1 and V is TRBV18, with D possibly matching TRBD1 (5 bases). The V gene lost 0 bases and the J gene lost 1 base, with 9 bases spanning the gap. Germline V gene sequence: CDR1 KGHSH, CDR2 LQKENI. CDR3 length equals 15 residues. This CDR3 is CASSPPGGTNTEAFF. CDR3 coding DNA: TGTGCCAGCTCACCACCGGGGGGAACGAACACTGAAGCTTTCTTT.

In its sample, this clonotype was seen once. Relative to the germline gene, one junction end is altered; a read error may explain this. The genes are TRBV27 and TRBJ2-5; TRBD2 agrees at 7 bases. The CDR3 spans 15 residues. Germline-derived CDR1 and CDR2 are MNHEY and SMNVEV (reference sequence). CDR3 DNA sequence: TGTGCCAGCAGTACTACTAGCGTTATCCAAGAGTCCCAGTACTTC. Translation: CASSTTSVIQESQYF.

The chain links TRBV11-1 to TRBJ2-7; D possibly corresponds to TRBD2 (7 bases). Germline CDR1 reads SGHAT; CDR2 reads FQDESV (reference sequence). The V end was cut by 2 bases, the J end by 0 bases, with 17 bases between. This CDR3 region has 17 residues. CDR3 in amino acids: CASSLIFGGGASYEQYF. The CDR3 nucleotides read TGTGCCAGCAGCTTAATATTTGGGGGGGGCGCCTCCTACGAGCAGTACTTC.

This clonotype was seen repeatedly, ten times or more. J is TRBJ2-7 and V is TRBV5-1, with D perhaps TRBD1 (5 bases). V was shortened by 3 bases and J by 0 bases, with 7 bases between the two germline ends. The CDR3 has 13 amino acids. Germline V lookup: CDR1 SGHRS, CDR2 YFSETQ. For the CDR3, the DNA is TGCGCCAGCAGCTCGGACAACTCCTACGAGCAGTACTTC. The encoded protein is CASSSDNSYEQYF.